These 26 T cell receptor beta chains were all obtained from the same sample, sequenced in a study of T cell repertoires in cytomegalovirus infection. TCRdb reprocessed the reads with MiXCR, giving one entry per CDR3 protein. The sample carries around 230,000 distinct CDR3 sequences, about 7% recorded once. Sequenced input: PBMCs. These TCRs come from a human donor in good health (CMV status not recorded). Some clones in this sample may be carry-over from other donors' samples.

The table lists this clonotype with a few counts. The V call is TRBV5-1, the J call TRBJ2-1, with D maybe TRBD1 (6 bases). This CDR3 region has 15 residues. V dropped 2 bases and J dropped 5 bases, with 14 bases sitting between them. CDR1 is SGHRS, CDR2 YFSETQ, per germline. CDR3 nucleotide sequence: TGCGCCAGCAGCTTAATTGTCAGGGGAAACAATGAGCAGTTCTTC. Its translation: CASSLIVRGNNEQFF.

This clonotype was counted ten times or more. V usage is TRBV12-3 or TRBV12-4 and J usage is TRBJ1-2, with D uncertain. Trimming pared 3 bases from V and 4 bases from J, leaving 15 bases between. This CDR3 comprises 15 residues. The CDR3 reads CASSFLTLGPYGYTF. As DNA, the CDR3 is TGTGCCAGCAGTTTTTTGACCCTTGGGCCCTATGGCTACACCTTC.

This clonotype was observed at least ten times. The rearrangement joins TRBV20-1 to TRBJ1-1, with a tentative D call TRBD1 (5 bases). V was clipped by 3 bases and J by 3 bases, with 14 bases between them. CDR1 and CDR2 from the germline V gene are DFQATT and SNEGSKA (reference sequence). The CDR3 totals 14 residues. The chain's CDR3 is CSASAARGDTEAFF. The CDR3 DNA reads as TGCAGTGCTAGCGCCGCTAGAGGGGACACTGAAGCTTTCTTT.

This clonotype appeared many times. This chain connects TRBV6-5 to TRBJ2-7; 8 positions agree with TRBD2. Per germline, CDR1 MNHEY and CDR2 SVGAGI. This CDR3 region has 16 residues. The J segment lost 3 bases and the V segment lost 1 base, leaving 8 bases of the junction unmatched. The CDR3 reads CASSYFGGGQFYEQYF. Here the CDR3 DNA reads TGTGCCAGCAGTTACTTCGGCGGGGGGCAATTCTACGAGCAGTACTTC.

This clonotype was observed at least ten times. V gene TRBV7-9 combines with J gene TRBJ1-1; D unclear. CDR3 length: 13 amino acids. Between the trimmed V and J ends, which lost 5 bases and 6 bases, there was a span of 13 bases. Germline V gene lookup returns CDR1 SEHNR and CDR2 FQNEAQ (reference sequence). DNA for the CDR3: TGTGCCAGCAGCACCCGCGGGATCTCTGAAGCTTTCTTT. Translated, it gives CASSTRGISEAFF.

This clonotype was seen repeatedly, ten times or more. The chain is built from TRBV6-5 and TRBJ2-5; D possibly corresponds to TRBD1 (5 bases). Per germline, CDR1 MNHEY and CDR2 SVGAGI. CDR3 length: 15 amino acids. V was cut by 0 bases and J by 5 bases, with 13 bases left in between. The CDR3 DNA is TGTGCCAGCAGTTACTCGCAGGGCCTGACGGAGACCCAGTACTTC. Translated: CASSYSQGLTETQYF.

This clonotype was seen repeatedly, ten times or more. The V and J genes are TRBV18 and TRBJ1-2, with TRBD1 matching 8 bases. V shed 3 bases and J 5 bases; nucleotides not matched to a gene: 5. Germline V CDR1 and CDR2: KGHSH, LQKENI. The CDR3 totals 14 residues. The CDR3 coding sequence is TGTGCCAGCTCACCGGGACAGGCGCAGTATGGCTACACCTTC. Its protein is CASSPGQAQYGYTF.

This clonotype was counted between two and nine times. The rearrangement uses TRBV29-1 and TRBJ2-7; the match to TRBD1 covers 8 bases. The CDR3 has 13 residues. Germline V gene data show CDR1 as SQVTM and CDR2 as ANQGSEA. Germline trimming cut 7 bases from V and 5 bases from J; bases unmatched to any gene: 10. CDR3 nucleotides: TGCAGCGCAACGGACAGGGATGGTAACGAGCAGTACTTC. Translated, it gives CSATDRDGNEQYF.

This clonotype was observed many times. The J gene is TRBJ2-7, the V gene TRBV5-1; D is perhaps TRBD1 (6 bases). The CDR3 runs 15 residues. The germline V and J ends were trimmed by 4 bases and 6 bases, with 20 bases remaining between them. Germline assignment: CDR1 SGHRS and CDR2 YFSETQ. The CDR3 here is CASSGPEGQRIEQYF. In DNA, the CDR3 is TGCGCCAGCAGCGGCCCGGAAGGACAGCGGATCGAGCAGTACTTC.

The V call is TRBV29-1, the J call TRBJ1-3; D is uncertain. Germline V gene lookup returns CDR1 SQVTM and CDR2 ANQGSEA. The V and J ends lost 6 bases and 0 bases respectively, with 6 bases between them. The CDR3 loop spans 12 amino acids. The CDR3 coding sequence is TGCAGCGTATCCCTCTCTGGAAACACCATATATTTT. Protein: CSVSLSGNTIYF.

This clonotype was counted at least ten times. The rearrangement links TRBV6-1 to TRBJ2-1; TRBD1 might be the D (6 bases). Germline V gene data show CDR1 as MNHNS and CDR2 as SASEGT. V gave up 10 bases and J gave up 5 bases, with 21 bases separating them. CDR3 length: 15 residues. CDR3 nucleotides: TGTGCCATCCGGCTCCCGGGACAAGGAGACAATGAGCAGTTCTTC. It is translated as CAIRLPGQGDNEQFF.

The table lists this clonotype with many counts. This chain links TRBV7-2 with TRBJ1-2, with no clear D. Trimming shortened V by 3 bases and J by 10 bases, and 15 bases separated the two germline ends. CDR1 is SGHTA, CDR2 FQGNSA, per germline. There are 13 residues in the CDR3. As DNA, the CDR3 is TGTGCCAGCAGCTTCTGGGCCTGGGAACCCTACACCTTC. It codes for CASSFWAWEPYTF. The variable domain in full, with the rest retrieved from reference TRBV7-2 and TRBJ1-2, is GAGVSQSPSNKVTEKGKDVELRCDPISGHTALYWYRQSLGQGLEFLIYFQGNSAPDKSGLPSDRFSAERTGGSVSTLTIQRTQQEDSAVYLCASSFWAWEPYTFGSGTRLTVV.

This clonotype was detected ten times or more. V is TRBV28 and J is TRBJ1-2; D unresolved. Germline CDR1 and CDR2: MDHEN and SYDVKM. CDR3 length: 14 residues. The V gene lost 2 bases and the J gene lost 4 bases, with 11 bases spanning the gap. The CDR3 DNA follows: TGTGCCAGCAGTTTAGGGAGTCTCGCCTATGGCTACACCTTC. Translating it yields CASSLGSLAYGYTF.

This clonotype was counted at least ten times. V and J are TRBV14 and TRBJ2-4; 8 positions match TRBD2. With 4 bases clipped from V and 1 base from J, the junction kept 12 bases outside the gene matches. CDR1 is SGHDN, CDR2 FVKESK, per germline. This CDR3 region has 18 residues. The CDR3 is CASSPSPGGGSAKNIQYF. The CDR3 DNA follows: TGTGCCAGCAGCCCTTCGCCCGGGGGGGGCTCGGCCAAAAACATTCAGTACTTC. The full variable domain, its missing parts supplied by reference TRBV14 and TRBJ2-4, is EAGVTQFPSHSVIEKGQTVTLRCDPISGHDNLYWYRRVMGKEIKFLLHFVKESKQDESGMPNNRFLAERTGGTYSTLKVQPAELEDSGVYFCASSPSPGGGSAKNIQYFGAGTRLSVL.

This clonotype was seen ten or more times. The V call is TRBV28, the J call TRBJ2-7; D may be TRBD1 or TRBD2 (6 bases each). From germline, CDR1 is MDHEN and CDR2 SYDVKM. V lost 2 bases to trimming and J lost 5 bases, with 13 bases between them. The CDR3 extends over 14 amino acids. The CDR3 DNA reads TGTGCCAGCAGTTTAATGGTTAGGGGGGACGAGCAGTACTTC. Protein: CASSLMVRGDEQYF.

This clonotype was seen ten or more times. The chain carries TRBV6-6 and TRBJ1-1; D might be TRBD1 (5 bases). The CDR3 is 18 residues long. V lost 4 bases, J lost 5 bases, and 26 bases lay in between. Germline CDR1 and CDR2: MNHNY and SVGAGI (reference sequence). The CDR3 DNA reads TGTGCCAGCAGTTCGAACTCCGGGACCGCTATATGGGGTACTGAAGCTTTCTTT. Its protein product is CASSSNSGTAIWGTEAFF.

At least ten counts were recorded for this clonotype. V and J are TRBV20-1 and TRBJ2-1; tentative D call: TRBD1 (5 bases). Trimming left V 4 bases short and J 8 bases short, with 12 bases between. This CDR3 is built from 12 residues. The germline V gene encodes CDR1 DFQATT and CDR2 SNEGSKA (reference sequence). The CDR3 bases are TGCAGTGCTACCGCTGGACACGATGAGCAGTTCTTC. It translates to CSATAGHDEQFF.

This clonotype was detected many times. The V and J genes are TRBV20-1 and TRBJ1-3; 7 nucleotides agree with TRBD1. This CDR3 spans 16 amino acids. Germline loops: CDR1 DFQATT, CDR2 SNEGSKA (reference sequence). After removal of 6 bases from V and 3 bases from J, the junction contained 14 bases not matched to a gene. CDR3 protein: CSARRVTGTDGNTIYF. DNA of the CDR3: TGCAGTGCCAGGAGGGTTACCGGGACAGATGGAAACACCATATATTTT.

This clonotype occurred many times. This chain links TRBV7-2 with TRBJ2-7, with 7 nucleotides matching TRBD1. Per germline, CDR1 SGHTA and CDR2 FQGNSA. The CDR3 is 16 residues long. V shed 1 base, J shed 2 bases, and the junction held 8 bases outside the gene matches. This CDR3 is CASSLVGPGTAYEQYF. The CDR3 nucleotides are TGTGCCAGCAGCTTAGTAGGGCCCGGGACAGCCTACGAGCAGTACTTC.

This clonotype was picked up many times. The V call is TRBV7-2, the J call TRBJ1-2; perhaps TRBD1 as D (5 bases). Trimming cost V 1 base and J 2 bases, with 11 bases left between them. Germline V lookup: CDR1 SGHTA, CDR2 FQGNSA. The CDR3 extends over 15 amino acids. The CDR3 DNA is TGTGCCAGCAGCTTAGAAGGGGTGGGGAACTATGGCTACACCTTC. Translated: CASSLEGVGNYGYTF.

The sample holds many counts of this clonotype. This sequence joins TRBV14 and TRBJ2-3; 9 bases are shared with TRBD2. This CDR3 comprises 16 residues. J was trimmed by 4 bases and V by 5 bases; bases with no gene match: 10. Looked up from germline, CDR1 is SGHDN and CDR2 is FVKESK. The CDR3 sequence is CASSSRGGAGADTQYF. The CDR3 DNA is TGTGCCAGCAGCTCACGCGGGGGGGCCGGGGCAGATACGCAGTATTTT.

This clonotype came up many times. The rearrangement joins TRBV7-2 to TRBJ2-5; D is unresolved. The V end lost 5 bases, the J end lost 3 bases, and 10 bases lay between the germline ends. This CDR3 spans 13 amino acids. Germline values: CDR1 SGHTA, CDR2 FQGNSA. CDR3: CASSRRGEETQYF. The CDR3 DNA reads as TGTGCCAGCAGCCGCAGAGGCGAAGAGACCCAGTACTTC.

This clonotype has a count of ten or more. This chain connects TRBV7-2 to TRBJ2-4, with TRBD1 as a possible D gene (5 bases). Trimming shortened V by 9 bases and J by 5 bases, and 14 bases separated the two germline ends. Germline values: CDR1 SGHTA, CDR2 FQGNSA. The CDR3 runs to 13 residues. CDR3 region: CASEQGFENIQYF. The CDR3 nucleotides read TGTGCCAGTGAGCAGGGTTTTGAAAACATTCAGTACTTC.

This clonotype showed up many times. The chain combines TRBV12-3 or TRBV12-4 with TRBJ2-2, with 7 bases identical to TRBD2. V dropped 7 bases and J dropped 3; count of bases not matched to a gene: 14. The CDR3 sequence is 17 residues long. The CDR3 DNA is TGTGCCAGCACCTTTCCCCCTTTAGCGGGTGACACCGGGGAGCTGTTTTTT. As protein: CASTFPPLAGDTGELFF.

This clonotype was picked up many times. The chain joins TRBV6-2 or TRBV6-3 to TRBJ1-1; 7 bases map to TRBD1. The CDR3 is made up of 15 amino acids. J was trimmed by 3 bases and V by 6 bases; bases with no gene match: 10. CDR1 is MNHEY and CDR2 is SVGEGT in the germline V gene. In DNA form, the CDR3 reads TGTGCCAGCAGCCCATTGGAGGGGGCTTACACTGAAGCTTTCTTT. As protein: CASSPLEGAYTEAFF.

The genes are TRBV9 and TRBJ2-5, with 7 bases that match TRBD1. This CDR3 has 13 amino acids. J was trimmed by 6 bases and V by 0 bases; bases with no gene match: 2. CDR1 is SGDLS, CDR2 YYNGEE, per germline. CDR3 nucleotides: TGTGCCAGCAGCGTAGAACAGGGGAAGACCCAGTACTTC. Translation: CASSVEQGKTQYF.